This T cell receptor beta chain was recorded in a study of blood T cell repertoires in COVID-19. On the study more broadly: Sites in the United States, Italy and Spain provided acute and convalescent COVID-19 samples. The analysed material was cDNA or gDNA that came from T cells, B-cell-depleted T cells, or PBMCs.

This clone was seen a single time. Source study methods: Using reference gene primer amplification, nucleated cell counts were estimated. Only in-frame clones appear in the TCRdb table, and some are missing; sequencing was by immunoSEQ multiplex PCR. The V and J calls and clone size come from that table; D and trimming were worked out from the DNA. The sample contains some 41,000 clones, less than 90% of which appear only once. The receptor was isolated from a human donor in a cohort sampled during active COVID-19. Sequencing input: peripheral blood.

The DNA of the CDR3 is TGTGCCAGCAGGCCGGGACTAGCGGGTACAATTTCCTACGAGCAGTACTTC. Translating gives CASRPGLAGTISYEQYF. The V call is TRBV27, the J call TRBJ2-7; TRBD2 agrees at 12 bases. CDR1 is MNHEY and CDR2 is SMNVEV in the germline V gene (reference sequence). The CDR3 is made up of 17 amino acids. Germline trimming cut 6 bases from V and 1 base from J; bases unmatched to any gene: 10.